This TCR beta chain was sequenced for a study of blood T cell repertoires in COVID-19. Study-wide background: Acute and convalescent COVID-19 samples came from the United States, Italy and Spain. PBMCs, B-cell-depleted T cells, or T cells were the source of the cDNA or gDNA that made up the material.

Study processing details: By means of reference gene primer amplification, nucleated cell counts were estimated. Generated by immunoSEQ multiplex PCR, the TCRdb table keeps only in-frame clones and is missing some. The V and J calls and clone size come from that table; D and trimming were worked out from the DNA. The table records 200,000 to 250,000 clones, about 88% of them present only once. Germline V CDR1 and CDR2: SNHLY, FYNNEI. The CDR3 sequence is 15 residues long. Unmatched junction bases numbered 11, after V lost 7 bases and J lost 6 bases. This clone was counted a few times. What was sequenced was peripheral blood. This clonotype was sampled from a man between 40 and 49 years old with acute or convalescent COVID-19. The J gene is TRBJ2-7, the V gene TRBV2, with TRBD1 matching 11 bases. The CDR3 spells CASTEFRGQGVEQYF. CDR3 nucleotides: TGTGCCAGCACAGAATTCCGGGGACAGGGGGTCGAGCAGTACTTC.